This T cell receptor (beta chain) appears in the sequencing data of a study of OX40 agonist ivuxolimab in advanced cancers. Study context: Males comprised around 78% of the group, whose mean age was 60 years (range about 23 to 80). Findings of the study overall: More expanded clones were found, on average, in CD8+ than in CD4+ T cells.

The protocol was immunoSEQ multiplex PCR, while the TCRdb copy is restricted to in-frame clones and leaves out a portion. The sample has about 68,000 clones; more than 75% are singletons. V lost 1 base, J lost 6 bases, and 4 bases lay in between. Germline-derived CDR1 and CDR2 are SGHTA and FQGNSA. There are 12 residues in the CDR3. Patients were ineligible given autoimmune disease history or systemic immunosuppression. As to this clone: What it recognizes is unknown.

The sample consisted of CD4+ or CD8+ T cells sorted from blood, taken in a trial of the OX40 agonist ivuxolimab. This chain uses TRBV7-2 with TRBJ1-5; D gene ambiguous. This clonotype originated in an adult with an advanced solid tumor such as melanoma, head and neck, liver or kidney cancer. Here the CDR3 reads CASSLEGQPQHF. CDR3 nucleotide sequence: TGTGCCAGCAGCTTAGAAGGTCAGCCCCAGCATTTT.